This entry is about one TCR beta chain. Antigen: not known. Mismatch repair deficiency was confirmed in all patients, by PCR or immunohistochemistry. The TCR-sequenced patients were a few responders to pembrolizumab. The sample is drawn from a study of PD-1 blockade in mismatch repair-deficient tumors. In the study overall: All were previously treated, progressing patients with about twelve mismatch repair-deficient cancer types. General study results and limits: Tumor-resident clones, often absent from pretreatment blood, expanded after pembrolizumab and then contracted.

CDR3 length: 14 amino acids. V lost 5 bases and J 2 bases, leaving 13 bases between the germline ends. The germline CDR1 and CDR2 sequences are SGHVS and FNYEAQ. Clones were sequenced by immunoSEQ multiplex PCR, and TCRdb holds only the in-frame ones, with some missing. The sample holds under 85,000 clones, more than 75% seen once. The sample was peripheral blood, taken 2 weeks after starting pembrolizumab. The TCR comes from an adult with mismatch repair-deficient cancer. The rearrangement joins TRBV7-6 to TRBJ2-7, with D maybe TRBD2 (5 bases). CDR3 sequence reads: CASSPRGSAYEQYF. The CDR3, as DNA: TGTGCCAGCAGCCCGCGAGGGTCGGCCTACGAGCAGTACTTC.